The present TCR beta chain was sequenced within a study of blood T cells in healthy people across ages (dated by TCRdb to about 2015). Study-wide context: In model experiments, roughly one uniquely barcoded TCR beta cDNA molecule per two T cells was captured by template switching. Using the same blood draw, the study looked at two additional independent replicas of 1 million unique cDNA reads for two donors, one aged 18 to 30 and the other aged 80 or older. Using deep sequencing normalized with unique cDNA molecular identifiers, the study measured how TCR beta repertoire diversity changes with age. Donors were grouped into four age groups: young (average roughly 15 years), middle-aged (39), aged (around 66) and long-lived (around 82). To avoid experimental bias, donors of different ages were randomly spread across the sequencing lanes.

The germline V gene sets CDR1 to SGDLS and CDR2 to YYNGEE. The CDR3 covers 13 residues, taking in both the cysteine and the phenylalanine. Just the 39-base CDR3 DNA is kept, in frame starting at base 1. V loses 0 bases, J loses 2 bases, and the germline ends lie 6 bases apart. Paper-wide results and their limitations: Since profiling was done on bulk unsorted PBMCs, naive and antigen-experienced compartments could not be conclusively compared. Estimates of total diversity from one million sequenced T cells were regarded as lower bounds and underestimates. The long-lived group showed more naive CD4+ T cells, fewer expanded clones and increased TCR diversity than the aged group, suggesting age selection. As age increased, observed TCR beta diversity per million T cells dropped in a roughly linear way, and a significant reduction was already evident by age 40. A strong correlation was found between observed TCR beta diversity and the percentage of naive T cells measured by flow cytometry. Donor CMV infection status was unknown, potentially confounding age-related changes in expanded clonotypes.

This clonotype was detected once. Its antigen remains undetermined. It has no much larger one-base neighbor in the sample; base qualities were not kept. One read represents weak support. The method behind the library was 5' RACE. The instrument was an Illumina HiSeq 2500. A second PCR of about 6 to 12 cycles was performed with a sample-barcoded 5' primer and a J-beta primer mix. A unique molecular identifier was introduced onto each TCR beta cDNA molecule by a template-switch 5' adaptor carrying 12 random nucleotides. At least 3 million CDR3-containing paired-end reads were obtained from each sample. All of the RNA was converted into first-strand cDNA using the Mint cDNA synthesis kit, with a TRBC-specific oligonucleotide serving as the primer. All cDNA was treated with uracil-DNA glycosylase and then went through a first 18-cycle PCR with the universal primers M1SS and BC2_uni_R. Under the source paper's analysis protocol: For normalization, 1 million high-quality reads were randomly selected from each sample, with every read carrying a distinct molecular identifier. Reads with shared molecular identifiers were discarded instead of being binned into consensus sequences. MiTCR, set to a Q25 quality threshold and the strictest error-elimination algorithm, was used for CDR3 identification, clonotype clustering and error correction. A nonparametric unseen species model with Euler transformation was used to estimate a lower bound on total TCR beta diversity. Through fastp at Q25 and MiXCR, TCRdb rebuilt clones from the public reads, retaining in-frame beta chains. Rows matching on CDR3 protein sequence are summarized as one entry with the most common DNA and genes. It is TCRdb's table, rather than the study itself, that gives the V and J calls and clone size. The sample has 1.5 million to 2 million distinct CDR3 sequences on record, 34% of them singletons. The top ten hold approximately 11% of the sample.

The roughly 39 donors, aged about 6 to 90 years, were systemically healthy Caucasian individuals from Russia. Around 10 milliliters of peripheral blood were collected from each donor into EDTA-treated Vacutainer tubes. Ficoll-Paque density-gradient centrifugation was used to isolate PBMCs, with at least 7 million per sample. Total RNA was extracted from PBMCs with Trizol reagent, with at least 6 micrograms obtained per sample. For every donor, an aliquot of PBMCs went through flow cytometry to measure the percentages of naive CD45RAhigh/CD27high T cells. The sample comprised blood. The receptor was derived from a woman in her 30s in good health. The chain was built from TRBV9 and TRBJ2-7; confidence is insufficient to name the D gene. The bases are TGTGCCAGCAGCGTAGTCAGCCCCTACGAGCAGTACTTC. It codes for CASSVVSPYEQYF.